These 14 T cell receptor beta chains share one sample of origin, sequenced in a study of chemoradiotherapy in HPV16-positive cancers. Generated by immunoSEQ multiplex PCR, the TCRdb table keeps only in-frame clones and is missing some. The profile shows fewer than 40,000 clones, about 87% of them singletons. Sequencing used blood, obtained from a patient who underwent chemoradiotherapy. The receptors originated from a human donor with HPV-associated anogenital cancer.

The V and J genes are TRBV5-5 and TRBJ2-7; TRBD2 aligns across 12 bases. Germline values: CDR1 SGHKS, CDR2 YYEKEE (reference sequence). The CDR3 totals 16 residues. The J segment lost 6 bases and the V segment lost 3 bases, leaving 10 bases of the junction unmatched. CDR3: CASSSPLAGGSGEQYF. The CDR3 DNA is TGTGCCAGCAGCTCACCGCTAGCGGGGGGGTCCGGCGAGCAGTACTTC.

The V call is TRBV7-2, the J call TRBJ2-4, with a possible D match to TRBD2 (5 bases). The CDR3 runs 15 residues. Between the trimmed V and J ends, which lost 4 bases and 1 base, there was a span of 11 bases. From germline, CDR1 is SGHTA and CDR2 FQGNSA. DNA of the CDR3: TGTGCCAGCAGCTCGCCGGAGGTTGCCAAAAACATTCAGTACTTC. Its protein product is CASSSPEVAKNIQYF.

The J gene is TRBJ2-7, the V gene TRBV7-9; the D is unclear. Trimming shortened V by 5 bases and J by 6 bases, and 11 bases separated the two germline ends. CDR1 is SEHNR and CDR2 is FQNEAQ in the germline V gene (reference sequence). The CDR3 has 12 residues. For the CDR3, the DNA is TGTGCCAGCAGCCCTCCCCAGCGCGAGCAGTACTTC. As protein: CASSPPQREQYF.

V gene TRBV7-9 combines with J gene TRBJ1-1; D ambiguous. The CDR3 consists of 17 residues. The V gene lost 5 bases and the J gene lost 0 bases, with 19 bases spanning the gap. CDR1 is SEHNR and CDR2 is FQNEAQ in the germline V gene (reference sequence). The CDR3 DNA sequence: TGTGCCAGCAGCCAATTATACGAGGTCCTCATGAACACTGAAGCTTTCTTT. Protein: CASSQLYEVLMNTEAFF.

CDR3 residues: CASSLVTGVYEQYF. Here the CDR3 DNA reads TGTGCCAGCAGTTTGGTGACAGGAGTCTACGAGCAGTACTTC. V is TRBV28 and J is TRBJ2-7; a weak D match, TRBD1 (6 bases). Deletions cut 3 bases from V and 3 bases from J, with 12 bases between. The CDR3 has 14 residues. Germline V CDR1 and CDR2: MDHEN, SYDVKM.

V gene TRBV11-3 combines with J gene TRBJ1-2; the match to TRBD1 covers 8 bases. V shed 4 bases, J shed 6 bases, and the junction held 4 bases outside the gene matches. The CDR3 is 13 amino acids. Germline assignment: CDR1 SGHNT and CDR2 YENEEA. CDR3 sequence: CASSSGQGHGYTF. CDR3 nucleotide sequence: TGTGCCAGCAGCTCTGGACAGGGCCATGGCTACACCTTC.

This clone was detected once. Compared with germline, one end of the junction differs, possibly owing to a read error. This chain connects TRBV5-1 to TRBJ1-2; tentatively, D is TRBD1 (5 bases). The V gene's germline CDR1 is SGHRS and CDR2 YFSETQ. The CDR3 consists of 12 residues. The CDR3 nucleotides are TGTGCCAGCAGCTTGCAATTCGACAGCTGCACCTTC. The encoded protein is CASSLQFDSCTF.

V gene TRBV5-1 combines with J gene TRBJ1-3, with TRBD1 matching 9 bases. Germline V CDR1 and CDR2: SGHRS, YFSETQ. This CDR3 has 15 residues. The ends lost 2 bases at V and 7 bases at J; junction bases unmatched: 7. CDR3 region: CASSLATGGLNTIYF. CDR3 sequence (DNA): TGCGCCAGCAGCTTAGCCACAGGGGGCCTGAACACCATATATTTT.

The chain combines TRBV27 with TRBJ2-1; no definite D call. V was pared by 0 bases and J by 3 bases, with 9 bases between. From germline, CDR1 is MNHEY and CDR2 SMNVEV (reference sequence). This CDR3 spans 15 amino acids. The CDR3 nucleotides read TGTGCCAGCAGTTTATCCGAACCAGGCTACAATGAGCAGTTCTTC. Protein: CASSLSEPGYNEQFF.

This sequence joins TRBV18 and TRBJ2-7; D might be TRBD2 (5 bases). The CDR3 contains 11 residues. V was cut by 3 bases and J by 7 bases, with 7 bases left in between. Germline V gives CDR1 KGHSH, CDR2 LQKENI. The CDR3: CASSPGEEQYF. CDR3 nucleotides: TGTGCCAGCTCACCGGGAGAGGAGCAGTACTTC.

The gene calls are TRBV5-8 and TRBJ1-3; D is unclear. The V end was cut by 6 bases, the J end by 4 bases, with 8 bases between. From germline, CDR1 is SGHTS and CDR2 YDEGEE. This CDR3 comprises 12 residues. As DNA, the CDR3 is TGTGCCAGCAAGCAGAACGGAAACACCATATATTTT. The encoded protein is CASKQNGNTIYF.

This clone was found a few times. V gene TRBV2 combines with J gene TRBJ2-2, with a weak D call TRBD1 (6 bases). The germline CDR1 and CDR2 sequences are SNHLY and FYNNEI. This CDR3 region has 16 residues. The V end was cut by 6 bases, the J end by 6 bases, with 20 bases between. The CDR3 coding sequence is TGTGCCAGCAGAGGGGGTGGCCCACGGGGAGCCGGGGAGCTGTTTTTT. Protein sequence: CASRGGGPRGAGELFF.

The chain couples TRBV4-1 to TRBJ1-4; D is perhaps TRBD1 (5 bases). Germline CDR1 reads MGHRA; CDR2 reads YSYEKL. The CDR3 loop spans 18 amino acids. Trimming removed 6 bases at V and 3 bases at J, with 23 bases between. The DNA of the CDR3 is TGCGCCAGCAGACAACCGGGACGGACAAGGTCGGCTAATGAAAAACTGTTTTTT. This gives the protein CASRQPGRTRSANEKLFF.

The rearrangement uses TRBV6-1 and TRBJ1-2; the D is unclear. The germline V gene has CDR1 MNHNS and CDR2 SASEGT. CDR3 length: 16 residues. Between the trimmed V and J ends, which lost 2 bases and 1 base, there was a span of 14 bases. CDR3 coding DNA: TGTGCCAGCAGTGAATCGGCGGACCGCCTTAACTATGGCTACACCTTC. Amino acids: CASSESADRLNYGYTF.